Listed here is a single T cell receptor beta chain. The specificity of this receptor is unknown. Per-base quality was not reported, and no clone a single base away is much larger than it. Each collaborating institution followed its own protocols to collect whole blood in K2EDTA tubes. For TCRbeta analysis, collaborator samples were shipped as frozen whole blood, as isolated PBMCs, or as DNA extracted from either sample type. The sample comes from a study of blood T cell repertoires in COVID-19 (TCRdb year 2020). Regarding the study in general: Samples covering the acute and convalescent phases of COVID-19 were provided by collaborators in the United States, Italy and Spain. Subjects who had been exposed to COVID-19, were actively infected with it, or had recovered from it provided the deeply sampled blood TCRbeta repertoires that made up the dataset. The repertoires were made available in a free public database intended to serve as a resource for research on the immune response to SARS-CoV-2. HLA class I and class II types, where available, came from metadata supplied by the sample provider rather than from assay-based typing. Samples were obtained from the ongoing ImmuneRACE study (first 160 participants) and from 1,200 or so subjects provided by 6 global collaborators. The prospective study material was composed of cDNA or gDNA derived from T cells, B-cell-depleted T cells, or PBMCs. Nearly every sample came with metadata listing a de-identified subject ID, COVID-19 status, age in years and sex. The study at large found these results: How much clinical and demographic metadata was included differed by source and by participant, and the metadata was provided uncurated.

TCRbeta CDR3 regions were amplified from genomic DNA using the immunoSEQ Assay, a bias-controlled multiplex PCR. The authors processed their data as follows. The number of nucleated cells in each sample was estimated from the amplification of reference gene primers within the assay. To quantify the absolute abundance of each unique TCRbeta CDR3 rearrangement, sequence reads were collapsed and filtered. For each sample, productive Simpson clonality was calculated by taking the square root of Simpson's diversity index across productive rearrangements. TCRdb carries this immuneACCESS record with in-frame sequences only. Its versions omit some clonotypes, under half of them owing to an unresolved V gene in the studies checked, with the rest unexplained. The DNA gave D and trimming, while V, J and clone size come from that table. A total of hundreds of thousands of clones appear in this sample, more than 60% of them only once. The ten largest clones add up to roughly 4% of the sample.

CDR1 MNHEY and CDR2 SVGAGI were looked up in the germline V gene. Trimming removed 4 bases from V and 0 bases from J, leaving 16 bases between the germline ends. The CDR3 goes from the cysteine to the phenylalanine over 16 residues. The read is trimmed to its CDR3 DNA, 48 bases read in frame from base 1. This TCR was recovered from a woman between 35 and 50 years old with active or convalescent COVID-19. Recombination connected TRBV6-5 to TRBJ2-7; a tentative D call is TRBD2 (7 bases match). The sample taken for sequencing was peripheral blood. The sequenced DNA is TGTGCCAGCAGTTCTGGGAGGGGGGTAAACTCCTACGAGCAGTACTTC. This codes for CASSSGRGVNSYEQYF.